This paragraph covers one T cell receptor beta chain sequence. Its specificity is unknown. This entry belongs to a study of T cell repertoires in cytomegalovirus infection. Study information: Matching HLA type, along with CMV infection, was indicated by public TCR beta signatures.

MiXCR was run by TCRdb on the reads, yielding one entry per CDR3 protein. The data show approximately 500,000 distinct CDR3 sequences, with roughly 29% seen just once and approximately 13% held by the top ten. Study-wide results and caveats: People with CMV and the relevant HLA were identified by cumulative public TCR beta family frequency. CMV-specific HLA-C-restricted TCR beta clonotypes dominated the ex vivo response.

The ends lost 8 bases at V and 3 bases at J; junction bases unmatched: 3. The CDR3 consists of 12 residues. The chain carries TRBV12-3 or TRBV12-4 and TRBJ1-1; 7 nucleotides agree with TRBD1. The receptor was derived from a human donor in good health (CMV status not recorded). Some clones in this sample may be carry-over from other donors' samples. Sequencing was done on a sample of PBMCs. CDR3: CASGGTDTEAFF. Written as DNA, the CDR3 is TGTGCCAGCGGGGGGACAGACACTGAAGCTTTCTTT.